Shown below are 15 T cell receptor beta chains from a single sample sequenced in a study of T-cell memory formation after mild COVID-19. TCRdb used MiXCR to reprocess the 5' RACE reads, holding one entry per CDR3 protein. The sample has about 200,000 distinct CDR3 sequences, around 17% seen once. What was sequenced was PBMCs or a T cell subset sorted from them (not recorded which). The source is an adult woman who had mild COVID-19 (a few samples of this study predate the infection). Cell type and time point are not known.

This chain links TRBV9 with TRBJ2-5, with D possibly being TRBD2 (6 bases). The CDR3 is 18 residues long. V was trimmed by 0 bases and J by 5 bases, leaving 23 bases between them. Germline loops: CDR1 SGDLS, CDR2 YYNGEE. As DNA, the CDR3 is TGTGCCAGCAGCGTAGCGGTCCCCGGGGGAATCGGAGCGGAGACCCAGTACTTC. Its translation: CASSVAVPGGIGAETQYF.

The chain recombines TRBV5-5 with TRBJ1-3; D gene unclear. Deletions cut 2 bases from V and 0 bases from J, with 12 bases between. CDR1 and CDR2 from the germline V gene are SGHKS and YYEKEE (reference sequence). The CDR3 is 16 amino acids. The CDR3 nucleotides are TGTGCCAGCAGCTTCCGTCAGCTCGACTCTGGAAACACCATATATTTT. The encoded protein is CASSFRQLDSGNTIYF.

This chain connects TRBV7-9 to TRBJ1-1; no definite D call. CDR1 is SEHNR, CDR2 FQNEAQ, per germline (reference sequence). V was clipped by 2 bases and J by 5 bases, with 15 bases between them. The length of the CDR3 is 15 residues. The CDR3, as DNA: TGTGCCAGCAGCTTACGAGATATGGTATGGACTGAAGCTTTCTTT. It specifies CASSLRDMVWTEAFF.

The rearrangement uses TRBV25-1 and TRBJ2-2; unclear D gene. V lost 0 bases and J lost 7, with 6 bases in between. Looked up from germline, CDR1 is MGHDK and CDR2 is SYGVNS. CDR3 length: 13 amino acids. The CDR3 region has the DNA TGTGCCAGCAGTGAATACATGGGCGGGGAGCTGTTTTTT. It translates to CASSEYMGGELFF.

This clonotype has more than one count but fewer than ten. This rearrangement joins TRBV24-1 to TRBJ2-3, with TRBD2 as a possible D gene (5 bases). The germline CDR1 and CDR2 sequences are KGHDR and SFDVKD. The CDR3 runs to 13 residues. Trimming left V 5 bases short and J 0 bases short, with 5 bases between. The CDR3 DNA follows: TGTGCCACCAGTGGCGGGAGCACAGATACGCAGTATTTT. It encodes CATSGGSTDTQYF.

As concerns this clonotype: At one end the junction does not follow the germline gene, possibly because of a read error. CDR3 protein: CAWTVNYGYTF. CDR3 DNA sequence: TGTGCCTGGACGGTTAACTACGGCTACACCTTC. The V gene is TRBV30, the J gene TRBJ1-2; unclear D gene. The CDR3 contains 11 residues. CDR1 and CDR2 (germline): GTSNPN, SVGIG (reference sequence).

In this sample, this clonotype turned up a few times. This chain connects TRBV18 to TRBJ2-5; 9 bases are a match to TRBD1. J gave up 4 bases and V 3 bases, and 12 bases lay outside the gene matches. Germline V lookup: CDR1 KGHSH, CDR2 LQKENI. CDR3 length: 17 amino acids. The CDR3 region has the DNA TGTGCCAGCTCACCTAACCGGGGACAGGGATTGGGAGAGACCCAGTACTTC. It codes for CASSPNRGQGLGETQYF.

This clonotype came up once. The chain carries TRBV29-1 and TRBJ1-1, with D possibly matching TRBD1 (6 bases). Trimming took off 0 bases at V and 5 bases at J, with 10 bases between the two ends. In germline, CDR1 is SQVTM, CDR2 ANQGSEA. The CDR3 consists of 13 residues. This chain's CDR3 is CSVEEPTGTEAFF. CDR3 nucleotide sequence: TGCAGCGTTGAAGAGCCCACAGGGACTGAAGCTTTCTTT.

This clonotype was detected a few times. J is TRBJ2-4 and V is TRBV29-1; D perhaps matches TRBD1 (6 bases). Germline loops: CDR1 SQVTM, CDR2 ANQGSEA. Trimming removed 4 bases at V and 7 bases at J, with 8 bases between. CDR3 size: 11 residues. The CDR3 region has the DNA TGCAGCGTTGCAGGGGTTAACATTCAGTACTTC. Its translation: CSVAGVNIQYF.

In nucleotides, the CDR3 is TGTGCCAGCAGCCAAGCGGGGGCTAGCACAGATACGCAGTATTTT. Translated, it gives CASSQAGASTDTQYF. J is TRBJ2-3 and V is TRBV3-1; D could derive from TRBD1 or TRBD2 (6 bases each). Germline V gene data show CDR1 as LGHDT and CDR2 as YNNKEL (reference sequence). The length of the CDR3 is 15 residues. Trimming shortened V by 1 base and J by 0 bases, and 8 bases separated the two germline ends.

The V gene is TRBV29-1, the J gene TRBJ1-4; possibly TRBD1 for D (6 bases). Germline CDR1 is SQVTM and CDR2 is ANQGSEA. The CDR3 sequence is 13 residues long. This chain's CDR3 is CTATQGKGEKLFF. In DNA, the CDR3 is TGCACCGCGACCCAGGGGAAGGGTGAAAAACTGTTTTTT. Supplemented by reference TRBV29-1 and TRBJ1-4, the full variable domain reads SAVISQKPSRDICQRGTSLTIQCQVDSQVTMMFWYRQQPGQSLTLIATANQGSEATYESGFVIDKFPISRPNLTFSTLTVSNMSPEDSSIYLCTATQGKGEKLFFGSGTQLSVL.

This clonotype was detected many times. V usage is TRBV6-5 and J usage is TRBJ1-4; D is uncertain. Trimming removed 1 base from V and 7 bases from J, with 4 bases in between. The CDR3 sequence is 12 residues long. Germline-derived CDR1 and CDR2 are MNHEY and SVGAGI. CDR3 nucleotide sequence: TGTGCCAGCAGTTACTTGGGTGAAAAACTGTTTTTT. This gives the protein CASSYLGEKLFF.

V usage is TRBV5-1 and J usage is TRBJ2-6, with a weak D call TRBD1 (5 bases). Germline V gives CDR1 SGHRS, CDR2 YFSETQ. V shed 3 bases and J shed 4 bases, with 17 bases lying between them. CDR3 length: 17 amino acids. The CDR3 here is CASSSQTQGGGANVLTF. The CDR3 nucleotides read TGCGCCAGCAGCTCGCAAACGCAGGGCGGCGGGGCCAACGTCCTGACTTTC.

The chain combines TRBV2 with TRBJ1-5, with 7 bases identical to TRBD1. The length of the CDR3 is 15 residues. Germline trimming cut 2 bases from V and 0 bases from J; bases unmatched to any gene: 1. The germline V gene encodes CDR1 SNHLY and CDR2 FYNNEI. The CDR3 DNA reads as TGTGCCAGCAGTGAACGGACAGGTAGCAATCAGCCCCAGCATTTT. It yields the protein CASSERTGSNQPQHF.

In its sample, this clonotype was seen a few times. This chain links TRBV10-1 with TRBJ2-7; the match to TRBD1 covers 10 bases. Germline V gene data show CDR1 as WNHNN and CDR2 as SYGVQD (reference sequence). J lost 4 bases, V lost 3 bases, and 12 bases had no gene match. The length of the CDR3 is 17 residues. CDR3 in DNA: TGCGCCAGCAGTGAAGGAATCCCGGACAGGGGGTTATACGAGCAGTACTTC. The encoded protein is CASSEGIPDRGLYEQYF.